This T cell receptor (beta chain) was sequenced for a study of neurological immune-mediated disorders. This clonotype was counted between two and nine times. Its target is unknown. V dropped 3 bases and J dropped 4 bases, with 12 bases sitting between them. Germline assignment: CDR1 SQVTM and CDR2 ANQGSEA. CDR3 length: 13 residues. TCRdb reprocessed the 5' RACE reads with MiXCR, giving one entry per CDR3 protein. Here the sample spans some 30,000 distinct CDR3 sequences, 5.5% to 7% being singletons. Study outcomes and limitations: The greatest TCR clonal expansion appeared in HTLV-1-associated myelopathy and the smallest, falling below healthy controls, in multiple sclerosis.

The sequencing input was CD4+ T cells from blood. The clonotype was recovered from a woman between 45 and 60 years old in good health. The genes are TRBV29-1 and TRBJ2-5; TRBD1 might be the D (5 bases). This chain's CDR3 is CSVDPDRGETQYF. The CDR3 nucleotides read TGCAGCGTTGACCCTGACAGAGGAGAGACCCAGTACTTC.